Described below is a single T cell receptor (beta chain) sequence and its context. Its antigen is not identified. V was shortened by 5 bases and J by 3 bases, with 3 bases between the two germline ends. The CDR3 is made up of 11 amino acids. Germline lookup yields CDR1 MGHDK and CDR2 SYGVNS. Sorted-subset replicate PCRs used around 200 ng of genomic DNA. This amount corresponded to 30,000 to 35,000 T cell genomes. Data came from immunoSEQ multiplex PCR; TCRdb stores just in-frame clones and leaves some out. This sample has over 2 million clones; around 95% occur once, and the top ten carry 0.13%. This record belongs to a study of shared clonotypes between healthy human individuals. Study-level results: Represented genetic and exposure-history diversity was restricted by having few donors. Sequencing depth was expected to influence donor clonotype sharing.

Specimen: naive CD4+ T cells sorted from blood. The subset was: CD45RA+ positively selected. This chain joins TRBV25-1 and TRBJ2-3, with no clear D. This receptor was identified in a man in his late teens or twenties in good health. The CDR3 spells CASSQTDTQYF. In nucleotides, the CDR3 is TGTGCCAGCAGTCAAACAGATACGCAGTATTTT.